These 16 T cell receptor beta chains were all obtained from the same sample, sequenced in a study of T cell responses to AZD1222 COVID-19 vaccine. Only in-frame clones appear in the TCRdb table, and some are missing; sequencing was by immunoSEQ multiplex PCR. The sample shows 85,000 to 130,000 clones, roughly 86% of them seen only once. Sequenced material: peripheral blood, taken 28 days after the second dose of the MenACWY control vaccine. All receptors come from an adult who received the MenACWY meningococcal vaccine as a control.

CDR3 protein: CATSRTGGSYQPQHF. The CDR3 DNA reads as TGTGCCACCAGCAGAACAGGGGGCTCCTATCAGCCCCAGCATTTT. This chain links TRBV15 with TRBJ1-5, with 9 bases identical to TRBD1. Germline V gene data show CDR1 as LNHNV and CDR2 as YYDKDF (reference sequence). V was pared by 2 bases and J by 5 bases, with 4 bases of the junction left unmatched. This CDR3 contains 15 residues.

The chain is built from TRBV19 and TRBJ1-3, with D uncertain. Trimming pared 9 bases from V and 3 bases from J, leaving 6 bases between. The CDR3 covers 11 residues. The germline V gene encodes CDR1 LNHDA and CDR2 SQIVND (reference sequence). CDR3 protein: CASPSGNTIYF. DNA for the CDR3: TGTGCCAGCCCCAGTGGAAACACCATATATTTT. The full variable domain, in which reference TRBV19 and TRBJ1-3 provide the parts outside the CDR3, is DGGITQSPKYLFRKEGQNVTLSCEQNLNHDAMYWYRQDPGQGLRLIYYSQIVNDFQKGDIAEGYSVSREKKESFPLTVTSAQKNPTAFYLCASPSGNTIYFGEGSWLTVV.

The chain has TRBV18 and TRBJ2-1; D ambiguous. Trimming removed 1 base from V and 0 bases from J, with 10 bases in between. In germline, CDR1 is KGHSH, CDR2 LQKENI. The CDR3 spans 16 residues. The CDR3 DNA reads TGTGCCAGCTCACCACTTGGATCGAGCTCCTACAATGAGCAGTTCTTC. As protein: CASSPLGSSSYNEQFF.

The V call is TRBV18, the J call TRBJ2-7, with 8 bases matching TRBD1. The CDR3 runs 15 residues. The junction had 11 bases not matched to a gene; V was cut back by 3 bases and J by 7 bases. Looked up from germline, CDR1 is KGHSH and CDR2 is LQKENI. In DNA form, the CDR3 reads TGTGCCAGCTCACCGACGGTTGGACAGGGTTCGGAGCAGTACTTC. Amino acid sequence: CASSPTVGQGSEQYF.

CDR3: CASRKERTYNSPLHF. CDR3 DNA sequence: TGTGCCAGCCGAAAAGAACGGACCTATAATTCACCCCTCCACTTT. The rearrangement uses TRBV6-5 and TRBJ1-6; D unresolved. Germline loops: CDR1 MNHEY, CDR2 SVGAGI. Trimming removed 8 bases from V and 2 bases from J, with 13 bases in between. The CDR3 is made up of 15 amino acids.

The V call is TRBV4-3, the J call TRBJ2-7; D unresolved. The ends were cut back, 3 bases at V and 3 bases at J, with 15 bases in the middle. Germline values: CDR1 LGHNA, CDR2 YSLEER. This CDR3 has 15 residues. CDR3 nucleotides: TGCGCCAGCAGCCAGGAGCGACAAACGAACTACGAGCAGTACTTC. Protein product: CASSQERQTNYEQYF.

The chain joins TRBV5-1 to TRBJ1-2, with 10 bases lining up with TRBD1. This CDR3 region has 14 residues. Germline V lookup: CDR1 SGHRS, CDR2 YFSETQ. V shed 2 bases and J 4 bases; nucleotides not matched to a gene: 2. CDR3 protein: CASSFRDRGYGYTF. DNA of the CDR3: TGCGCCAGCAGCTTCCGGGACAGGGGCTATGGCTACACCTTC.

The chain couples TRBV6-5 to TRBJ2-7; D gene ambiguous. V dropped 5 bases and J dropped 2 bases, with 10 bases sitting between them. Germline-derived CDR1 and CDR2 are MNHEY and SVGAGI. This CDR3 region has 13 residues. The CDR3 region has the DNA TGTGCCAGCAGTAGATCTAGTCCCTACGAGCAGTACTTC. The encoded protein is CASSRSSPYEQYF.

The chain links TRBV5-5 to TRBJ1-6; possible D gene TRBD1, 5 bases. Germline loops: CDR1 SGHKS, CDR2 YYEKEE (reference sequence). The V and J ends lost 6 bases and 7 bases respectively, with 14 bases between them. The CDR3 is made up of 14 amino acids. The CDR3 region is CASMLGQSNSPLHF. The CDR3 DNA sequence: TGTGCCAGCATGCTGGGGCAGTCAAATTCACCCCTCCACTTT. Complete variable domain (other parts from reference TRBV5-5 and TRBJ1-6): DAGVTQSPTHLIKTRGQQVTLRCSPISGHKSVSWYQQVLGQGPQFIFQYYEKEERGRGNFPDRFSARQFPNYSSELNVNALLLGDSALYLCASMLGQSNSPLHFGNGTRLTVT.

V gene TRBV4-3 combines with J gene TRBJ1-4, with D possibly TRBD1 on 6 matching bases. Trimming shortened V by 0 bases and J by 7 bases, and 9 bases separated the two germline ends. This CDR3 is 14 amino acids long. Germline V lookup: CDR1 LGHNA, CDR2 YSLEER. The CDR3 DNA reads TGCGCCAGCAGCCAAGATGAGGGGGTTGAAAAACTGTTTTTT. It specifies CASSQDEGVEKLFF.

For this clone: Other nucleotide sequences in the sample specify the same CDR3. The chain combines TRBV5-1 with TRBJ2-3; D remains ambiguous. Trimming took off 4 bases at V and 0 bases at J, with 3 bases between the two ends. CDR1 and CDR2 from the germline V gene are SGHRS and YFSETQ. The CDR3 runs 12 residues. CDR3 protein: CASSLSTDTQYF. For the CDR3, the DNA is TGCGCCAGCAGCCTAAGCACAGATACGCAGTATTTT.

Here the CDR3 reads CASSAGLAVTYEQYF. The CDR3 DNA is TGTGCCAGCAGCGCGGGCCTAGCGGTTACCTACGAGCAGTACTTC. The chain links TRBV5-4 to TRBJ2-7; 7 bases are a match to TRBD2. CDR1 is SGHNT, CDR2 YYREEE, per germline (reference sequence). The junction had 9 bases not matched to a gene; V was cut back by 4 bases and J by 2 bases. The CDR3 consists of 15 residues.

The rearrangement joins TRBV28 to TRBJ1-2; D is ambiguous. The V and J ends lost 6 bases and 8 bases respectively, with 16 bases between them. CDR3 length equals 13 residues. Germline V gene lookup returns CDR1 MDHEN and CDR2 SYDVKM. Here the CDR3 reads CASSPPYGGGYTF. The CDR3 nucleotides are TGTGCCAGCAGCCCCCCGTACGGTGGCGGCTACACCTTC.

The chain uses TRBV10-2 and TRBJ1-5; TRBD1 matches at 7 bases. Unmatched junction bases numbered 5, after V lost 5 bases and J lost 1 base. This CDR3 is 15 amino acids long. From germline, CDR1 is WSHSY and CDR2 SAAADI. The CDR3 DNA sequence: TGCGCCAGCAGTTTACAGGGGTACAGCAATCAGCCCCAGCATTTT. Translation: CASSLQGYSNQPQHF.

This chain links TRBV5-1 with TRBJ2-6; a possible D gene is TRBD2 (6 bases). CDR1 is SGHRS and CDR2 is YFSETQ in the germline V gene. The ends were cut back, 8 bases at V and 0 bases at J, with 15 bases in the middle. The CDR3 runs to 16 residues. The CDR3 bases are TGCGCCAGTAGACTCACCGGGGGCTCTGGGGCCAACGTCCTGACTTTC. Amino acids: CASRLTGGSGANVLTF. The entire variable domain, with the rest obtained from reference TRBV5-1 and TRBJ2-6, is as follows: KAGVTQTPRYLIKTRGQQVTLSCSPISGHRSVSWYQQTPGQGLQFLFEYFSETQRNKGNFPGRFSGRQFSNSRSEMNVSTLELGDSALYLCASRLTGGSGANVLTFGAGSRLTVL.

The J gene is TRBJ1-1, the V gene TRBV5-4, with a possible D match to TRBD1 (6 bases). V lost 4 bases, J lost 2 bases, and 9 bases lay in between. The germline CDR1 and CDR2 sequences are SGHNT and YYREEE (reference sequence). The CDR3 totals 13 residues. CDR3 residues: CASSLGHNTEAFF. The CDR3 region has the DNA TGTGCCAGCAGCCTGGGACATAACACTGAAGCTTTCTTT.